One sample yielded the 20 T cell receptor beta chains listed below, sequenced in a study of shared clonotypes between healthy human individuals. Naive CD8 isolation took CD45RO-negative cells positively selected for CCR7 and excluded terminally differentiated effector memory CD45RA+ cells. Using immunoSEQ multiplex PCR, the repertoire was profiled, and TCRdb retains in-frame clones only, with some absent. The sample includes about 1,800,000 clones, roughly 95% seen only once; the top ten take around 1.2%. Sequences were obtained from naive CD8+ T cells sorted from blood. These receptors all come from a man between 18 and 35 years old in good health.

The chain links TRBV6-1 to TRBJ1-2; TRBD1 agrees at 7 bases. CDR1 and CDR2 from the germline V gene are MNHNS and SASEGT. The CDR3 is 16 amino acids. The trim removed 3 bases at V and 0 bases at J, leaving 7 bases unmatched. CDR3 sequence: CASSDPEGAANYGYTF. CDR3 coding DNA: TGTGCCAGCAGTGACCCTGAGGGGGCAGCTAACTATGGCTACACCTTC.

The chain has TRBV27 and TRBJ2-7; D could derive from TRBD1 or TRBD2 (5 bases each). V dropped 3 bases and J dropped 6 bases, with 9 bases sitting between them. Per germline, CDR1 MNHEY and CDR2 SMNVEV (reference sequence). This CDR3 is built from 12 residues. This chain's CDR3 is CASSFGGAEQYF. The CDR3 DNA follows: TGTGCCAGCAGTTTTGGGGGAGCCGAGCAGTACTTC.

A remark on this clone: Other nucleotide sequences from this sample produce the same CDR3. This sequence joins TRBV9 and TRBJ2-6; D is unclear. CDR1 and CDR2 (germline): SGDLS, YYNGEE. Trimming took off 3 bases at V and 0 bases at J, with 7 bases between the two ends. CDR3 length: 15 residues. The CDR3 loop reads CASSGAVSGANVLTF. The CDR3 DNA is TGTGCCAGCAGCGGGGCTGTCTCTGGGGCCAACGTCCTGACTTTC. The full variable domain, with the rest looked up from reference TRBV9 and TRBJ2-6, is DSGVTQTPKHLITATGQRVTLRCSPRSGDLSVYWYQQSLDQGLQFLIQYYNGEERAKGNILERFSAQQFPDLHSELNLSSLELGDSALYFCASSGAVSGANVLTFGAGSRLTVL.

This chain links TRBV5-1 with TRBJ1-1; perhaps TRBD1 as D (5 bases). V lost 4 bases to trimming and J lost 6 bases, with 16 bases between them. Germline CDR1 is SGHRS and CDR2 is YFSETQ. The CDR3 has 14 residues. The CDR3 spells CASSPTGEDAEAFF. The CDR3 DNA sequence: TGCGCCAGCAGCCCAACGGGGGAGGACGCTGAAGCTTTCTTT.

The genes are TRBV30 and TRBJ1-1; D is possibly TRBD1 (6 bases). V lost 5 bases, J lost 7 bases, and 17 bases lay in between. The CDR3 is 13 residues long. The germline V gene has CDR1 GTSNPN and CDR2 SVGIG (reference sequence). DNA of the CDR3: TGTGCCTGGGCCTGGGGGGGCGCCTATGAAGCTTTCTTT. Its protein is CAWAWGGAYEAFF.

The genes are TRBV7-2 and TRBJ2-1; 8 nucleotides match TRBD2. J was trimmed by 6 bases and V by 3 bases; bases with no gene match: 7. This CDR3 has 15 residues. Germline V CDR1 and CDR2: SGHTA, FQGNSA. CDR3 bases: TGTGCCAGCAGCTTTATAGCGGGATACATCAATGAGCAGTTCTTC. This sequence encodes CASSFIAGYINEQFF.

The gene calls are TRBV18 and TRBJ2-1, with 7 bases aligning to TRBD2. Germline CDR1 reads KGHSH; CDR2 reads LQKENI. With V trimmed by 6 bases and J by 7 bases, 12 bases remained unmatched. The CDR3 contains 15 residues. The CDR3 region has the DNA TGTGCCAGCTCTCCTCTAGGCGGGGGAACGAATGAGCAGTTCTTC. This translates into CASSPLGGGTNEQFF.

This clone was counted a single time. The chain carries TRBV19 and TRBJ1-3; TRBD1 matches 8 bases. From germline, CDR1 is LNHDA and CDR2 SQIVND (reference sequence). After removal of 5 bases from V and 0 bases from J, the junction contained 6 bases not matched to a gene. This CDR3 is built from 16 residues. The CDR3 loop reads CASSLRTGSSGNTIYF. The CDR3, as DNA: TGTGCCAGTAGTTTGAGGACAGGGAGCTCTGGAAACACCATATATTTT.

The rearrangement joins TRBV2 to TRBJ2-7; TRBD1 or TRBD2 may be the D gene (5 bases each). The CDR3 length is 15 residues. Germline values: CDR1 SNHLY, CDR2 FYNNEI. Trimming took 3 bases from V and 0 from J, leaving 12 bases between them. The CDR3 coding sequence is TGTGCCAGCAGTGACTGGGACCGAAGCTCCTACGAGCAGTACTTC. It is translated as CASSDWDRSSYEQYF.

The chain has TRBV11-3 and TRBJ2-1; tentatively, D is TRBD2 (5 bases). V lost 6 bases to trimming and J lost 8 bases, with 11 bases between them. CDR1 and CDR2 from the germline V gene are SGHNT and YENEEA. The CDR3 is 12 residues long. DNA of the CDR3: TGTGCCAGCAGTCAATTCGGGGATGAGCAGTTCTTC. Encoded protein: CASSQFGDEQFF.

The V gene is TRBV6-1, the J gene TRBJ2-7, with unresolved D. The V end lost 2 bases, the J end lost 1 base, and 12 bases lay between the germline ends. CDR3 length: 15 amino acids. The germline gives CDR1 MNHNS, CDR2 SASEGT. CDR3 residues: CASSELWAGSYEQYF. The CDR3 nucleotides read TGTGCCAGCAGTGAACTATGGGCCGGATCCTACGAGCAGTACTTC.

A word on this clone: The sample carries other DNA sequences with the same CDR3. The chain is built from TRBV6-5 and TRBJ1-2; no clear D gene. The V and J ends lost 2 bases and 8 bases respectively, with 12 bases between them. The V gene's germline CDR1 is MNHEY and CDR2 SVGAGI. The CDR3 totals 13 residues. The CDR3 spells CASSYGEGGGYTF. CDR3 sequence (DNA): TGTGCCAGCAGTTACGGGGAGGGAGGGGGCTACACCTTC.

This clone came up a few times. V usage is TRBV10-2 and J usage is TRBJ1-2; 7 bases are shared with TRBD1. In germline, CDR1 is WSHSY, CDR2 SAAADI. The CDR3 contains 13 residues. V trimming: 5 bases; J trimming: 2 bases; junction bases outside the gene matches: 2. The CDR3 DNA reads TGCGCCAGCAGTTTGACAGGGAACTATGGCTACACCTTC. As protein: CASSLTGNYGYTF.

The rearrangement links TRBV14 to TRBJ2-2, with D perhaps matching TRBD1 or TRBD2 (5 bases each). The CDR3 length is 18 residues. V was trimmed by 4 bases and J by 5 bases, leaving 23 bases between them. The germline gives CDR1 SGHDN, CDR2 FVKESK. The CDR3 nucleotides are TGTGCCAGCAGCCCCTTGGGGGTGACAGCTGAAGGGACCGGGGAGCTGTTTTTT. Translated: CASSPLGVTAEGTGELFF.

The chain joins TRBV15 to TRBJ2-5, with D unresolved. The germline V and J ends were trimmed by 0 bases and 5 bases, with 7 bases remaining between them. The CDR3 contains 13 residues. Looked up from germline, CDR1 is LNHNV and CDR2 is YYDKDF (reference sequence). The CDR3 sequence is CATSRESLETQYF. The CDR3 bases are TGTGCCACCAGCAGAGAGAGTTTGGAGACCCAGTACTTC.

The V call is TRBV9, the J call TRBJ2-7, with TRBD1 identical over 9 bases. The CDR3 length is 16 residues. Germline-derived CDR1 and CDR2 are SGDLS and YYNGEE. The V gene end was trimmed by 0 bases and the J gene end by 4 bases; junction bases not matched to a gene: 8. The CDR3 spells CASSVVSTGGLYEQYF. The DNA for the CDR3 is TGTGCCAGCAGCGTAGTGTCGACAGGGGGTTTGTACGAGCAGTACTTC.

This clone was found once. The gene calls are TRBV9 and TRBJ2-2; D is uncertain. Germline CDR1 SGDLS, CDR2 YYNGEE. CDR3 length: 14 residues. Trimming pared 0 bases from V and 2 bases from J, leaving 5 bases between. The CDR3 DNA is TGTGCCAGCAGCGTAGTTAATAACACCGGGGAGCTGTTTTTT. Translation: CASSVVNNTGELFF.

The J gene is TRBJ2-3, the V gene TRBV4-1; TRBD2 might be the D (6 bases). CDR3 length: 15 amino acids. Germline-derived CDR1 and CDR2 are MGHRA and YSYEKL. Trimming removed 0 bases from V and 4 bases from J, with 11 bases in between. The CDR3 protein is CASSQELAEADTQYF. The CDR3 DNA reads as TGCGCCAGCAGCCAAGAACTAGCAGAAGCAGATACGCAGTATTTT.

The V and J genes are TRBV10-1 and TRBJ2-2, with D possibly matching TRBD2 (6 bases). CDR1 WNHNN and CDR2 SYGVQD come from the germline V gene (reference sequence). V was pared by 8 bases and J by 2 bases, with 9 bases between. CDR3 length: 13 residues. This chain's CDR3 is CASGGLNTGELFF. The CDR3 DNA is TGCGCCAGCGGGGGACTTAACACCGGGGAGCTGTTTTTT.

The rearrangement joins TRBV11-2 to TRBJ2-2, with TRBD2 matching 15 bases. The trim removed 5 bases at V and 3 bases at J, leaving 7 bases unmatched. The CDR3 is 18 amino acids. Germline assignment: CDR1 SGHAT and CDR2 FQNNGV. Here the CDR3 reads CASSGRTSGGADTGELFF. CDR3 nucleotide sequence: TGTGCCAGCAGCGGCCGGACTAGCGGGGGGGCCGACACCGGGGAGCTGTTTTTT.